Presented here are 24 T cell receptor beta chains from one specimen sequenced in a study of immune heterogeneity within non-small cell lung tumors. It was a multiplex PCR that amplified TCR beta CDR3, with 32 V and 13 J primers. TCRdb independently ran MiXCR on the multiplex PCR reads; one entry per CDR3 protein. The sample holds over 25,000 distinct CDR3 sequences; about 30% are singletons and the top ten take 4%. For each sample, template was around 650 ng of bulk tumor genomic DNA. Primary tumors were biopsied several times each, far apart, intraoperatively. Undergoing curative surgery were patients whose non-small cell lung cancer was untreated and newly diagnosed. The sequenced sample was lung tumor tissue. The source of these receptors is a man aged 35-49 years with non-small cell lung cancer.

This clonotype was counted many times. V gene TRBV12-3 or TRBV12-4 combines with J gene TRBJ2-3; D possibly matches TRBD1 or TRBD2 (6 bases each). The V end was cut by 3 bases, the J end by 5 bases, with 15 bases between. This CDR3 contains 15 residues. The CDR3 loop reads CASSFGWGRGDTQYF. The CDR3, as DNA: TGTGCCAGCAGTTTCGGTTGGGGGCGGGGAGATACGCAGTATTTT.

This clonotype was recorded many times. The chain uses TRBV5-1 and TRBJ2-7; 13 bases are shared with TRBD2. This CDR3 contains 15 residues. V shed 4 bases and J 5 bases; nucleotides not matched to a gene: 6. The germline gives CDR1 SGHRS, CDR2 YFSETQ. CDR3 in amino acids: CASSPGLAGANEQYF. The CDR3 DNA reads TGCGCCAGCAGCCCTGGACTAGCGGGAGCAAACGAGCAGTACTTC.

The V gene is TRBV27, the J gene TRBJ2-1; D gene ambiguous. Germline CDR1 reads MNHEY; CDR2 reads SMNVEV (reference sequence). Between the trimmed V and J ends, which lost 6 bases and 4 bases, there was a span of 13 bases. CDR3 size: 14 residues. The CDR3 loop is CASSPQTPYNEQFF. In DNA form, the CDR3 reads TGTGCCAGCAGCCCTCAGACACCTTACAATGAGCAGTTCTTC.

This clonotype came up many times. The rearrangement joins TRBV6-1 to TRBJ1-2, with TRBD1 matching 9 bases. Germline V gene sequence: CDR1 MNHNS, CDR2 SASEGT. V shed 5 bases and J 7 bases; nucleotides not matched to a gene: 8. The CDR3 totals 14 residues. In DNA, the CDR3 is TGTGCCAGCAGTATAGTCCCGGGACAGGGTGGCTACACCTTC. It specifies CASSIVPGQGGYTF.

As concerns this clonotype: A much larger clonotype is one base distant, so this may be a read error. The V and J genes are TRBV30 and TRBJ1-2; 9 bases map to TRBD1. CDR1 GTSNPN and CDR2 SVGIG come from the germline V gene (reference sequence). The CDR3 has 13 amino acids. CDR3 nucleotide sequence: TGTGACTCCCGGGACAGGGTATACTATGGCTACACCTTC. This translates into CDSRDRVYYGYTF.

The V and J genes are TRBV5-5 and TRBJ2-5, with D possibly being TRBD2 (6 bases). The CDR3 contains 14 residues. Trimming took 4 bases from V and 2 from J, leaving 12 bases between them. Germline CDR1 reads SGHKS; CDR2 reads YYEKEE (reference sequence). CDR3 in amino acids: CASSLLAVQETQYF. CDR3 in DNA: TGTGCCAGCAGCCTCTTAGCGGTTCAAGAGACCCAGTACTTC.

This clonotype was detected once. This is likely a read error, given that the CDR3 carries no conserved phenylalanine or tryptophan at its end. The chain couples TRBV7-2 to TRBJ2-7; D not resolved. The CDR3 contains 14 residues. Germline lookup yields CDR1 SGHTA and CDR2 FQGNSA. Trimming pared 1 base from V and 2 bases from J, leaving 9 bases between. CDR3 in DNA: TGTGCCAGCAGCTTAGAACGGGTAACCTACGAGCAGTACCTC. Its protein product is CASSLERVTYEQYL.

This CDR3 is CASSYSKAAGHSYNEQFF. For the CDR3, the DNA is TGTGCCAGCAGTTACTCGAAAGCGGCGGGCCACTCCTACAATGAGCAGTTCTTC. The V and J genes are TRBV6-5 and TRBJ2-1, with TRBD2 as a possible D gene (5 bases). V lost 0 bases to trimming and J lost 0 bases, with 15 bases between them. The CDR3 has 18 residues. Germline-derived CDR1 and CDR2 are MNHEY and SVGAGI.

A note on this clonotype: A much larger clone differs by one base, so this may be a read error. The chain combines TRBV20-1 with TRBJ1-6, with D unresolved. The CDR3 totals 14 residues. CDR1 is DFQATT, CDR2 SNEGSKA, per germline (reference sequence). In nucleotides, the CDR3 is TGCAGTGCTAGTCTGGCTAGAGCTAATTCACCCCTCAACTTT. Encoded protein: CSASLARANSPLNF.

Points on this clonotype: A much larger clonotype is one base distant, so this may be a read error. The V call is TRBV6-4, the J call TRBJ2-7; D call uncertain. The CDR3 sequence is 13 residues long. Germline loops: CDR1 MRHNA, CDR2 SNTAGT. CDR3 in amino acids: CASIDPYSYEQYF. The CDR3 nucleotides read TGTGCCAGCATTGACCCGTACTCCTACGAGCAGTACTTC.

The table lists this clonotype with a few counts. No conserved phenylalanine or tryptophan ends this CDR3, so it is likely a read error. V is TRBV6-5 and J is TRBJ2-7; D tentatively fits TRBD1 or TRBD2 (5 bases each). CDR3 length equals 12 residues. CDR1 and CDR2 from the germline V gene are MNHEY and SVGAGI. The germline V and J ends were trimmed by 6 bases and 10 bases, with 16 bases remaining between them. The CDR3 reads CASSFPGPGQYL. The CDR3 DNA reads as TGTGCCAGCAGCTTCCCGGGGCCTGGTCAGTACTTA.

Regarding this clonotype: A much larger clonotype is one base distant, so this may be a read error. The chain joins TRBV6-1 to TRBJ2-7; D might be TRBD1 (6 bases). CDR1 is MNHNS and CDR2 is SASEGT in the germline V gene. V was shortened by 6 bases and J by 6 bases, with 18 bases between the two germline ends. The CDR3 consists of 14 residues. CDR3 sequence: CASSSTGLSGEQYF. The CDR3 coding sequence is TGTGCCAGCAGCTCCACAGGGCTCTCAGGCGAGCAGTACTTC.

CDR3 amino acids: CASSLGVSEKLFF. CDR3 bases: TGTGCCAGCAGCTTGGGGGTATCCGAAAAACTGTTTTTT. This chain uses TRBV5-8 with TRBJ1-4; D not resolved. Trimming stripped 0 bases from V and 8 bases from J, with 8 bases between. The CDR3 runs to 13 residues. Per germline, CDR1 SGHTS and CDR2 YDEGEE.

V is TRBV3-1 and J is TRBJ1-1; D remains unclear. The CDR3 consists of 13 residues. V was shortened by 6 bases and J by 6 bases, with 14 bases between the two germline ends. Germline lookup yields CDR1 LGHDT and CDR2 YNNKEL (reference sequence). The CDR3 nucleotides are TGTGCCAGCAGTAGAAGGCGTGAAGCTGAAGCTTTCTTT. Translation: CASSRRREAEAFF. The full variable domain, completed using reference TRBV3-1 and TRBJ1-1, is DTAVSQTPKYLVTQMGNDKSIKCEQNLGHDTMYWYKQDSKKFLKIMFSYNNKELIINETVPNRFSPKSPDKAHLNLHINSLELGDSAVYFCASSRRREAEAFFGQGTRLTVV.

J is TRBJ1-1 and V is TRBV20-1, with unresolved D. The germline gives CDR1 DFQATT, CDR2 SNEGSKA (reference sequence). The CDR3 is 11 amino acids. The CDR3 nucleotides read TGCGAGGGCAGCTCCAACACTGAAGCTTTCTTT. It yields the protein CEGSSNTEAFF.

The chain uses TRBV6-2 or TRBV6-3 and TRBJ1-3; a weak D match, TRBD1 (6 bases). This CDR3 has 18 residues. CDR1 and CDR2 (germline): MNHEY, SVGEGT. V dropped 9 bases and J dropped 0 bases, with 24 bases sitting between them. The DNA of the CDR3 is TGTGCCAGGCGACGCGGGGGGGCCAAGGGGTTCTCTGGAAACACCATATATTTT. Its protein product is CARRRGGAKGFSGNTIYF.

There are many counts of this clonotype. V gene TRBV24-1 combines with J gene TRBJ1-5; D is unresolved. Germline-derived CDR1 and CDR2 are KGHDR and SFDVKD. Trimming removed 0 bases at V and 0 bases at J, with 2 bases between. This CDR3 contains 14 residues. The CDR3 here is CATSDLNSNQPQHF. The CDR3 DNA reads TGTGCCACCAGTGATTTGAATAGCAATCAGCCCCAGCATTTT.

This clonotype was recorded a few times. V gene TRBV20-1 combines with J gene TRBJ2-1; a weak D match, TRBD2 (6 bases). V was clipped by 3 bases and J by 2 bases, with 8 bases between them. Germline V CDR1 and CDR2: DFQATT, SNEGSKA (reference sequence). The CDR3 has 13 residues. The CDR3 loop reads CSASGSTYNEQFF. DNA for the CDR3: TGCAGTGCTAGCGGGAGCACCTACAATGAGCAGTTCTTC.

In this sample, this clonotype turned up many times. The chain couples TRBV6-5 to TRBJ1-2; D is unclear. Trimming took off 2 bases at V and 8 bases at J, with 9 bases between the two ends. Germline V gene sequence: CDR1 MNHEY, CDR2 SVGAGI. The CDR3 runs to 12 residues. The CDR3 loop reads CASSYDLRGYTF. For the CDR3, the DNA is TGTGCCAGCAGTTACGACCTCAGGGGCTACACCTTC.

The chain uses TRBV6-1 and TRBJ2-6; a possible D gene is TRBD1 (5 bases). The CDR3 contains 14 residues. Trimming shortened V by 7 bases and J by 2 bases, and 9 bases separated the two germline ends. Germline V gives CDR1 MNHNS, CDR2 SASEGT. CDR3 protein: CASKRGTGANVLTF. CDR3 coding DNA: TGTGCCAGCAAAAGGGGTACTGGGGCCAACGTCCTGACTTTC.

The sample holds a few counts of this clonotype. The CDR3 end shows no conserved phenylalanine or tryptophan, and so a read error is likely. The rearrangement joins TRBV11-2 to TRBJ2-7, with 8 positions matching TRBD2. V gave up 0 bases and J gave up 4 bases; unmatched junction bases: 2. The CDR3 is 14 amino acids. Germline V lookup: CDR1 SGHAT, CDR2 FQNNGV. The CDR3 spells CASSLEPSGYEQYI. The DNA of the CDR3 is TGTGCCAGCAGCTTAGAGCCTAGCGGGTACGAGCAGTACATC.

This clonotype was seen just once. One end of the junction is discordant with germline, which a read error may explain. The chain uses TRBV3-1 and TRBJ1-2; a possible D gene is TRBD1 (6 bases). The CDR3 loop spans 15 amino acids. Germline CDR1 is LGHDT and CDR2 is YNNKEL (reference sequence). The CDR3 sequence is CASSEDRQTGRGYTF. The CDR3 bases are TGTGCCAGCAGCGAAGATCGGCAAACAGGGAGGGGCTACACCTTC.

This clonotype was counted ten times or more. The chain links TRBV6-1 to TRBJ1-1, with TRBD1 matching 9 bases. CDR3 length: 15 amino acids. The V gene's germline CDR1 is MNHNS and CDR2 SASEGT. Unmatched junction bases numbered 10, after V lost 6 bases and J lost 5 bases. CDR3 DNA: TGTGCCAGCAGATCCACAGGGGGCGCGGGGACTGAAGCTTTCTTT. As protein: CASRSTGGAGTEAFF.

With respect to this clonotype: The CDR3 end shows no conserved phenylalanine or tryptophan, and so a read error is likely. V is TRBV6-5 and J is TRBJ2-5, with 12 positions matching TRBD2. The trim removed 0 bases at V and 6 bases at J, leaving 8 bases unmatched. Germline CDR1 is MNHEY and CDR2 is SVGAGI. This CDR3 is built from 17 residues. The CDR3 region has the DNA TGTGCCAGCAGTTACTCGCCGACTAGCGGGAGAAGCAAGACCCAGTACTTA. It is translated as CASSYSPTSGRSKTQYL.